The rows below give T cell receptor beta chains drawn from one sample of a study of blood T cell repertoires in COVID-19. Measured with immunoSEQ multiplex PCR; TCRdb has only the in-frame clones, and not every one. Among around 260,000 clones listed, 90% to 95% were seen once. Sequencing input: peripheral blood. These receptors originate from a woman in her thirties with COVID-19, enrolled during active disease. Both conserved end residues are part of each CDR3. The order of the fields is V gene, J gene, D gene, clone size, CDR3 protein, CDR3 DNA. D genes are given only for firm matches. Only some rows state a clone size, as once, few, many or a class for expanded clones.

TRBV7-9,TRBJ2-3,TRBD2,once,CASTRAVAGRPDTQYF,TGTGCCAGCACCAGAGCTGTAGCGGGACGGCCAGATACGCAGTATTTT
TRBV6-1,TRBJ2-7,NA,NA,CASSDKRDKNYEQYF,TGTGCCAGCAGTGACAAACGGGACAAGAACTACGAGCAGTACTTC
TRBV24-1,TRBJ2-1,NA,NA,CATSDLRVRNNEQFF,TGTGCCACCAGTGATTTGCGGGTCAGAAACAATGAGCAGTTCTTC
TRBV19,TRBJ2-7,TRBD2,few,CASSISAGAGYEQYF,TGTGCCAGTAGTATTTCAGCGGGAGCGGGCTACGAGCAGTACTTC
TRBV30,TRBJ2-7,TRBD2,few,CAWSIGLAGIRSSYEQYF,TGTGCCTGGAGCATCGGACTAGCGGGAATTAGGAGCTCCTACGAGCAGTACTTC
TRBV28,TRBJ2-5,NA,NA,CASSLGGRGETQYF,TGTGCCAGCAGTTTGGGGGGGCGAGGAGAGACCCAGTACTTC
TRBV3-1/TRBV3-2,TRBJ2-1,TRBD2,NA,CASSHLYGTSVYNEQFF,TGTGCCAGCAGTCACCTCTATGGGACTAGCGTCTACAATGAGCAGTTCTTC
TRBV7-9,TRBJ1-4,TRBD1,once,CASSPDLGQGEKLFF,TGTGCCAGCAGCCCCGACCTCGGACAGGGGGAAAAACTGTTTTTT
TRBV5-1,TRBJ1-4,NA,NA,CASSAGTESEKLFF,TGCGCCAGCAGCGCCGGGACTGAATCCGAAAAACTGTTTTTT
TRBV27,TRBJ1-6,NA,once,CASSPRGFSSPLHF,TGTGCCAGCAGTCCCAGGGGATTTAGTTCACCCCTCCACTTT
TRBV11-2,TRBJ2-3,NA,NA,CASSPLLGGTRSSTDTQYF,TGTGCCAGCAGCCCTTTATTGGGGGGAACACGGAGCAGCACAGATACGCAGTATTTT
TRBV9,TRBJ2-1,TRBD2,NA,CASSPWTSGSIGEQFF,TGTGCCAGCAGCCCCTGGACTAGCGGGAGTATTGGTGAGCAGTTCTTC
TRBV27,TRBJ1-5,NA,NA,CASSTGYSNQPQHF,TGTGCCAGCAGTACAGGTTATAGCAATCAGCCCCAGCATTTT
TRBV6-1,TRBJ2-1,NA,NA,CASSEEKRTYNEQFF,TGTGCCAGCAGTGAGGAAAAGCGGACCTACAATGAGCAGTTCTTC
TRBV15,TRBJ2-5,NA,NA,CATSKIQETQYF,TGTGCCACCAGCAAAATACAAGAGACCCAGTACTTC
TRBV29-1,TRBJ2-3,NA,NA,CSVERGTDTQYF,TGCAGCGTTGAGAGGGGCACAGATACGCAGTATTTT
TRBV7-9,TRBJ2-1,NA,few,CASSSNFRGPYNEQFF,TGTGCCAGCAGCTCAAACTTCAGGGGACCCTACAATGAGCAGTTCTTC
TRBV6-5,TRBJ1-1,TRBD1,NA,CASSPQTGGFTEAFF,TGTGCCAGCAGTCCCCAGACAGGGGGATTTACTGAAGCTTTCTTT
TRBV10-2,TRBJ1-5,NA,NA,CASMGGNNQPQHF,TGCGCCAGCATGGGAGGGAACAATCAGCCCCAGCATTTT
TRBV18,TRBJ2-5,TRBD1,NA,CASSLGQGYEETQYF,TGTGCCAGCTCACTGGGACAGGGATACGAAGAGACCCAGTACTTC
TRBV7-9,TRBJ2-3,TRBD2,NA,CASSPTRGADTQYF,TGTGCCAGCAGCCCTACACGGGGGGCAGATACGCAGTATTTT
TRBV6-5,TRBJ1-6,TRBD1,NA,CASSSGTGGSPLHF,TGTGCCAGCAGTTCCGGGACAGGGGGCTCACCCCTCCACTTT
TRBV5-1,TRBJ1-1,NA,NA,CASSTGLNTEAFF,TGCGCCAGCAGCACAGGGTTGAACACTGAAGCTTTCTTT
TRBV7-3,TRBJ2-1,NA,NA,CASSLNPAGSYNEQFF,TGTGCCAGCAGCTTAAACCCGGCAGGGTCTTACAATGAGCAGTTCTTC
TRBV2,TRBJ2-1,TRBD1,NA,CASSFLPGTGGNEQFF,TGTGCCAGCAGTTTCTTACCCGGGACAGGGGGCAATGAGCAGTTCTTC
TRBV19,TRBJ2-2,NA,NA,CASSTPASKGTGELFF,TGTGCCAGTAGTACTCCTGCTAGCAAAGGGACCGGGGAGCTGTTTTTT
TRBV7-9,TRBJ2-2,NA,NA,CASILGGSNTGELFF,TGTGCCAGTATTCTCGGAGGTTCGAACACCGGGGAGCTGTTTTTT
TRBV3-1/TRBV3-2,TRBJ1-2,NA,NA,CASSQGTDYGYTF,TGTGCCAGCAGCCAAGGGACAGACTATGGCTACACCTTC
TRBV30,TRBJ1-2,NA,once,CAWSISDYGYTF,TGTGCCTGGAGCATATCAGACTATGGCTACACCTTC
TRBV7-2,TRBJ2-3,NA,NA,CASSPRLLANPDTQYF,TGTGCCAGCAGCCCGCGGTTATTAGCGAACCCAGATACGCAGTATTTT
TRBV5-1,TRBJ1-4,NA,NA,CASSLDVAGEKLFF,TGCGCCAGCAGCTTGGACGTTGCGGGTGAAAAACTGTTTTTT
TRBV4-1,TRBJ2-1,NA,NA,CASTAAGNEQFF,TGCGCCAGCACCGCAGCAGGCAATGAGCAGTTCTTC
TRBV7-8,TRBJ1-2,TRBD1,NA,CASSLSSGTGGYTF,TGTGCCAGCAGCTTAAGCTCAGGGACAGGAGGCTACACCTTC
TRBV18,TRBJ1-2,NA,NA,CASSQTPSTGSNYGYTF,TGTGCCAGCTCCCAAACCCCCTCCACAGGGTCCAACTATGGCTACACCTTC
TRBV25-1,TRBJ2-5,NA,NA,CASSEPGDSETQYF,TGTGCCAGCAGTGAACCGGGGGACTCAGAGACCCAGTACTTC
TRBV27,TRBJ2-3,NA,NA,CASSYTHPDRNTDTQYF,TGTGCCAGCAGTTACACCCACCCAGACAGGAACACAGATACGCAGTATTTT
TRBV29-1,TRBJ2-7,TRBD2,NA,CSVGGLAESYEQYF,TGCAGCGTTGGGGGACTAGCGGAGTCCTACGAGCAGTACTTC
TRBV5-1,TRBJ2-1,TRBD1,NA,CASSLDRGNDEQFF,TGCGCCAGCAGCTTGGACAGGGGTAACGATGAGCAGTTCTTC
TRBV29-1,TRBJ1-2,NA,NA,CSVGGLRDYGYTF,TGCAGCGTTGGGGGGCTGCGGGACTATGGCTACACCTTC
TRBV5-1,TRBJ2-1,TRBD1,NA,CASSSGQGGEQFF,TGCGCCAGCAGTTCGGGACAGGGAGGTGAGCAGTTCTTC
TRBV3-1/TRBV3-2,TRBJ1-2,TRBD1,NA,CASSLSTGAGYGYTF,TGTGCCAGCAGCCTATCGACAGGGGCTGGCTATGGCTACACCTTC
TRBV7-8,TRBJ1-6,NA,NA,CASTLGAGVNSPLHF,TGTGCCAGCACCTTAGGGGCAGGGGTAAATTCACCCCTCCACTTT
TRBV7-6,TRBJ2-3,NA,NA,CASSAQSEDTQYF,TGTGCCAGCAGCGCCCAGAGCGAGGATACGCAGTATTTT
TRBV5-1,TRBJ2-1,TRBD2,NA,CASGTSGSYNEQFF,TGCGCCAGTGGGACTAGCGGGAGCTACAATGAGCAGTTCTTC
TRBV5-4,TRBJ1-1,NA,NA,CASSWVAGKAFF,TGTGCCAGCAGCTGGGTGGCAGGGAAGGCTTTCTTT
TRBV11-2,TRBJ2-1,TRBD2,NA,CATLAGNYNEQFF,TGTGCCACGCTAGCGGGGAACTACAATGAGCAGTTCTTC